This TCR beta chain was identified in a study of human T cells and chemical hapten exposure. The wider study: In the approximately 25-week study, patients were dosed weekly with diphenylcyclopropenone on the scalp throughout. Across samples, TCR yields varied, mostly owing to small differences in pooled library volumes. Findings of the study overall: Once DPC sensitization occurred, TCRs above 1 in 1000 frequency showed no change.

Deletions cut 7 bases from V and 6 bases from J, with 19 bases between. CDR1 is MNHEY, CDR2 SVGEGT, per germline. The length of the CDR3 is 15 residues. Turning to this clonotype: Its target is not known.

Via MiXCR, TCRdb re-called the RACE reads, giving one row per CDR3 protein. The data contain tens of thousands of distinct CDR3 sequences, 10% of them singletons. Time point: patch test 1, 2 weeks after DPC sensitization. Indicated treatment: therapeutic diphenylcyclopropenone sensitization with weekly scalp DPC. Unfractionated whole blood served as the source for total RNA extraction. The sequence was obtained from a woman in her forties or fifties with alopecia areata. Some clones in this sample may be carry-over from other donors' samples. This chain joins TRBV6-2 or TRBV6-3 and TRBJ1-5; unclear D gene. The sequenced sample was whole blood, obtained in connection with sensitization to the hapten diphenylcyclopropenone (DPC). The CDR3 sequence: CASNQRGEGIQPQHF. CDR3 in DNA: TGTGCCAGCAACCAGCGGGGTGAAGGTATTCAGCCCCAGCATTTT.